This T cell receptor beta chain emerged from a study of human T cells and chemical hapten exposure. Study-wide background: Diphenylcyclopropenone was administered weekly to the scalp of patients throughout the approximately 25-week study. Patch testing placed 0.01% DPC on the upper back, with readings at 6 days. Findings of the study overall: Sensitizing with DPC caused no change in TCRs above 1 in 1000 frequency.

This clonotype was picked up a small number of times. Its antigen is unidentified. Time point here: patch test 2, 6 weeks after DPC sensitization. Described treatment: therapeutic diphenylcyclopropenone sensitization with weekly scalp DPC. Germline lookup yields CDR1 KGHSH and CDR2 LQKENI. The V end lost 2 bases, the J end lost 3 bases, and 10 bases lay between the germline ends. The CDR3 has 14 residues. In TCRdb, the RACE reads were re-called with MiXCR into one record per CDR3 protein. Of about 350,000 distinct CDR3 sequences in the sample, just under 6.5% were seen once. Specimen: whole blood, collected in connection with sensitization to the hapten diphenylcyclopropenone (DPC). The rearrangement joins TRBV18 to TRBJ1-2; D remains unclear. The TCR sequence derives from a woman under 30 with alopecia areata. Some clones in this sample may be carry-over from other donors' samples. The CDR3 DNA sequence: TGTGCCAGCTCACCAGGGTATCGCGACTATGGCTACACCTTC. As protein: CASSPGYRDYGYTF.